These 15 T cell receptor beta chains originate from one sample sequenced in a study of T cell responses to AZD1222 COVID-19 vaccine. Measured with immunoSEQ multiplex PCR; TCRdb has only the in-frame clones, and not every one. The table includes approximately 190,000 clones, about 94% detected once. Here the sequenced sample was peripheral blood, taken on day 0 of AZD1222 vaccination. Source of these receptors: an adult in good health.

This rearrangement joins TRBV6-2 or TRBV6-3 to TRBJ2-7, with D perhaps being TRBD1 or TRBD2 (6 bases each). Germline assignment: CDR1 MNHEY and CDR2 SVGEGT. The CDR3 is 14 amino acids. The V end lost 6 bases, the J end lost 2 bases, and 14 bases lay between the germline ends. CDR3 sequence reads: CASSPTGGAYEQYF. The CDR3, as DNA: TGTGCCAGCAGCCCGACAGGAGGGGCCTACGAGCAGTACTTC.

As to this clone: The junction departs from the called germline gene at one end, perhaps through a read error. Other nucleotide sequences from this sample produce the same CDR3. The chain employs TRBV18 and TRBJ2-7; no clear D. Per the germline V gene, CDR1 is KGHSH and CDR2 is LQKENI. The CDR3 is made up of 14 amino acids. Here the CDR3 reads CASSLEVYSYEQYF. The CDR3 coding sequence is TGTGCCAGCTCACTAGAGGTATACTCCTACGAGCAGTACTTT.

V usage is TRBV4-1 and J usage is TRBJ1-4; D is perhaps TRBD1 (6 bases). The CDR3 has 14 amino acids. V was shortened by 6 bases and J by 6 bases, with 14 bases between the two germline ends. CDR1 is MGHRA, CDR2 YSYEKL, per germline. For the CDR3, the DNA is TGCGCCAGCAGGGGTGGAGGGGGGGATGAAAAACTGTTTTTT. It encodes CASRGGGGDEKLFF.

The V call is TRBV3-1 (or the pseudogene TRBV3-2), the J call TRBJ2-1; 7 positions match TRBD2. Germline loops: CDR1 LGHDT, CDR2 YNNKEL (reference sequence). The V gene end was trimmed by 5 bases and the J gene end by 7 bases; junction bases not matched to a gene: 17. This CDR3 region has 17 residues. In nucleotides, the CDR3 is TGTGCCAGCAGCGCTCTTGGCGGGCGGGAGTTAGCGAATGAGCAGTTCTTC. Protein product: CASSALGGRELANEQFF.

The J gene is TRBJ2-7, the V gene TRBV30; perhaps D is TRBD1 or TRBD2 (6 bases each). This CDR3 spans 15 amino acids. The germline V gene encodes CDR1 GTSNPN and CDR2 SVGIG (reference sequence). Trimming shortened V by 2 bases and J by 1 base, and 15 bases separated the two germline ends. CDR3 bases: TGTGCCTGGAGTACGTGGGGGGCACAATCCTACGAGCAGTACTTC. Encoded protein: CAWSTWGAQSYEQYF. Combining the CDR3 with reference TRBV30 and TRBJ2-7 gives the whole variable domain SQTIHQWPATLVQPVGSPLSLECTVEGTSNPNLYWYRQAAGRGLQLLFYSVGIGQISSEVPQNLSASRPQDRQFILSSKKLLLSDSGFYLCAWSTWGAQSYEQYFGPGTRLTVT.

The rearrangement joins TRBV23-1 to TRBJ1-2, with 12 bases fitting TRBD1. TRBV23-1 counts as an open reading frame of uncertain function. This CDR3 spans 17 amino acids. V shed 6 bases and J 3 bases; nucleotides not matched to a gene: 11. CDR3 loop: CASRPPGQGAIDYGYTF. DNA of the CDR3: TGCGCCAGCAGGCCCCCGGGACAGGGGGCGATCGACTATGGCTACACCTTC.

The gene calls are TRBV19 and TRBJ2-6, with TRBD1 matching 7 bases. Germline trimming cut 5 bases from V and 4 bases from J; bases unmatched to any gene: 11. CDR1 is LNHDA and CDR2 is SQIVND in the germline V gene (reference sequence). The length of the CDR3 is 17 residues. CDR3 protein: CASSLTRDSSGANVLTF. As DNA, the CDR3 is TGTGCCAGTAGTCTCACCCGGGACAGTTCCGGGGCCAACGTCCTGACTTTC. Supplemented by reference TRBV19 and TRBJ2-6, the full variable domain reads DGGITQSPKYLFRKEGQNVTLSCEQNLNHDAMYWYRQDPGQGLRLIYYSQIVNDFQKGDIAEGYSVSREKKESFPLTVTSAQKNPTAFYLCASSLTRDSSGANVLTFGAGSRLTVL.

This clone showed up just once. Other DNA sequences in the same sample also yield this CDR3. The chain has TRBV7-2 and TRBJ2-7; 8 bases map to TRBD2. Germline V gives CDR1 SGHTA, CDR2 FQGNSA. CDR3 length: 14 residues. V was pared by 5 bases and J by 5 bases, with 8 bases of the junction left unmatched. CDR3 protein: CASSEGLVPNEQYF. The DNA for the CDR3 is TGTGCCAGCAGCGAGGGACTAGTCCCCAACGAGCAGTACTTC.

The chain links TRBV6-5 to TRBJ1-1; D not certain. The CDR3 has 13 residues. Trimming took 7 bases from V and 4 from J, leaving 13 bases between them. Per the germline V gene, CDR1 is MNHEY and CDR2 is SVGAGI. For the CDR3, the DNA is TGTGCCAGCACCTTCGAGTGGGGCACTGAAGCTTTCTTT. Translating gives CASTFEWGTEAFF.

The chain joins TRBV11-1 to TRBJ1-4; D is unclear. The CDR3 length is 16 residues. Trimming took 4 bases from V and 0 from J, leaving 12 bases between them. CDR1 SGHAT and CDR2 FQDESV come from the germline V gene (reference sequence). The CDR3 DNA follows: TGTGCCAGCAGCTCCGGGCCTCTTGCAACTAATGAAAAACTGTTTTTT. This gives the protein CASSSGPLATNEKLFF.

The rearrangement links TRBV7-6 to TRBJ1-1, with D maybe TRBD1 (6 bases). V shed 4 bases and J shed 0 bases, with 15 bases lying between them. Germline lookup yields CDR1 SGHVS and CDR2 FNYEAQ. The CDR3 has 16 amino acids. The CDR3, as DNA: TGTGCCAGCAGCTCTTTGACAGGCCTCATGAACACTGAAGCTTTCTTT. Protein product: CASSSLTGLMNTEAFF.

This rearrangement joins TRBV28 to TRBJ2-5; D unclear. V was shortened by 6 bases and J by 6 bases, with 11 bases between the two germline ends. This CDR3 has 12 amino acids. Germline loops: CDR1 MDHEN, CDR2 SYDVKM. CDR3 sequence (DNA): TGTGCCAGCAGAAGAGGCCAGAAGACCCAGTACTTC. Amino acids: CASRRGQKTQYF. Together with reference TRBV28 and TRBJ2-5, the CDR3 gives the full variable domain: DVKVTQSSRYLVKRTGEKVFLECVQDMDHENMFWYRQDPGLGLRLIYFSYDVKMKEKGDIPEGYSVSREKKERFSLILESASTNQTSMYLCASRRGQKTQYFGPGTRLLVL.

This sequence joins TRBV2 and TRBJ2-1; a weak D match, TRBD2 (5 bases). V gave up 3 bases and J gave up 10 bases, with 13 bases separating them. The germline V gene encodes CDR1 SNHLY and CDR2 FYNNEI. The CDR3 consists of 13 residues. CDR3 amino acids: CASSEARSGEQFF. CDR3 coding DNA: TGTGCCAGCAGTGAGGCCAGAAGCGGCGAGCAGTTCTTC.

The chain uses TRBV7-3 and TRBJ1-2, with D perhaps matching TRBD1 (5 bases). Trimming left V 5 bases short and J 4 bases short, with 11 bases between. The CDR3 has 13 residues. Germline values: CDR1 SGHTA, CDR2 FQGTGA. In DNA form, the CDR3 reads TGTGCCAGCAGCCAGACAGACTTCTATGGCTACACCTTC. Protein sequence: CASSQTDFYGYTF.

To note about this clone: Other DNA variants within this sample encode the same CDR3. The CDR3 here is CASSSGANQPQHF. In nucleotides, the CDR3 is TGTGCCAGCAGCTCAGGGGCCAATCAGCCCCAGCATTTT. This chain joins TRBV5-6 and TRBJ1-5; tentative D call: TRBD1 (6 bases). The V end lost 3 bases, the J end lost 3 bases, and 7 bases lay between the germline ends. The germline CDR1 and CDR2 sequences are SGHDT and YYEEEE. The CDR3 has 13 residues.